The TCR beta chain described here comes from a study of technical replicates of blood from a few donors. V trimming: 1 base; J trimming: 7 bases; junction bases outside the gene matches: 7. CDR3 length: 13 residues. Germline CDR1 and CDR2: GTSNPN and SVGIG (reference sequence). Clones were sequenced by immunoSEQ multiplex PCR, and TCRdb holds only the in-frame ones, with some missing. The sample carries roughly 56,000 clones, about 90% recorded once. This clone was counted between two and nine times. The sequenced sample was PBMCs. The sequence was obtained from a human donor in good health. Some clones in this sample may be carry-over from other donors' samples. This chain joins TRBV30 and TRBJ2-7, with 7 bases lining up with TRBD2. CDR3 amino acids: CAWSEMGGFEQYF. As DNA, the CDR3 is TGTGCCTGGAGTGAAATGGGGGGGTTTGAGCAGTACTTC.